What follows describes a single T cell receptor (beta chain). The target of this receptor is not known. Per-nucleotide qualities are absent, and no much larger clonotype sits a single base away. Genomic DNA was extracted from sorted cells for sequencing of the TCRbeta CDR3 region. TCRbeta CDR3 regions were sequenced using the immunoSEQ Assay. TCRdb re-hosts the immuneACCESS table, in-frame sequences only. Its copies lack some clones; in the studies checked, an unresolved V gene accounts for under half of them, and the cause for the rest is not known. The sample records about 40,000 clones, around 84% of which are singletons. The ten largest account for less than 25% of the sample. The CDR3, from cysteine to phenylalanine, totals 19 residues. Of the read, only the CDR3 DNA is kept; its 57 bases are in frame from base 1. The CDR1 and CDR2 encoded by the germline V gene are MGHRA and YSYEKL. Ends trimmed: V by 4 bases, J by 1 base; bases unmatched to a gene: 11.

This entry belongs to a study of OX40 agonist ivuxolimab in advanced cancers. Background for the entire study: Ivuxolimab was an agonistic, fully human IgG2 monoclonal antibody directed against OX40 (CD134), a costimulatory receptor. Intravenous ivuxolimab was administered to patients every 2 weeks at six dose levels: 0.01, 0.1, 0.3, 1.5, 3 and 10 mg/kg. Of the approximately 54 dose-escalation patients, hepatocellular carcinoma was present in approximately 20, melanoma in roughly 15, renal cell carcinoma in 9 and head and neck cancer in 9. In the dose-escalation cohort, roughly 80% of patients were male, and the mean age was approximately 60 years, with a range of roughly 23 to 85. Prior anti-PD-1, anti-PD-L1 or anti-CTLA-4 therapy was permitted, and checkpoint inhibitors had been received by roughly two fifths of dose-escalation patients. Partial responses occurred in three dose-escalation patients: two with cutaneous melanoma and one with hepatocellular carcinoma. Peripheral TCRbeta sequencing was intended to test whether TCR sequence diversity was altered and clonal T-cell expansion was caused by ivuxolimab. The monotherapy dose-escalation portion (N of about 49 patients) of the phase I ivuxolimab trial is reported in the paper.

Patients with autoimmune disease history or receiving systemic immunosuppression were excluded from the trial. Peripheral blood for TCR sequencing was collected from all dose cohorts at baseline, on cycle 4 day 1, and on cycle 7 day 1. Samples came from an open-label, multicenter, first-in-human phase I dose-escalation trial of ivuxolimab. Adults with locally advanced or metastatic head and neck squamous cell, hepatocellular, melanoma or renal cell carcinoma were enrolled in the trial. Before TCR sequencing, CD4+ T cells and CD8+ T cells were sorted from peripheral blood as separate populations. Here is what the overall study found, with its caveats: Clonal expansion of both CD4+ and CD8+ blood T cells was observed from baseline to week 6 at doses 0.1 to 3.0 mg/kg. Antigen specificity was not determined for the clonally expanded peripheral T cells. In the 0.1-3.0 mg/kg groups, partial responders were among the patients with the lowest normalized peripheral clonal expansion, particularly in CD8+ T cells. Low levels of normalized T-cell clonal expansion were also seen in some patients who did not respond. After ivuxolimab, more expanded clones were found on average in CD8+ T cells than in CD4+ T cells.

This TCR derives from an adult with an advanced solid tumor such as melanoma, head and neck, liver or kidney cancer. The chain links TRBV4-1 with TRBJ2-4; 12 bases in the junction line up with TRBD2. Here the sequenced sample was CD4+ or CD8+ T cells sorted from blood, taken in a trial of the OX40 agonist ivuxolimab. The DNA sequence is given as TGCGCCAGCAGCCTTTCATCTAGCGGGGGGGCCCCGGCCAAAAACATTCAGTACTTC. It translates as CASSLSSSGGAPAKNIQYF.